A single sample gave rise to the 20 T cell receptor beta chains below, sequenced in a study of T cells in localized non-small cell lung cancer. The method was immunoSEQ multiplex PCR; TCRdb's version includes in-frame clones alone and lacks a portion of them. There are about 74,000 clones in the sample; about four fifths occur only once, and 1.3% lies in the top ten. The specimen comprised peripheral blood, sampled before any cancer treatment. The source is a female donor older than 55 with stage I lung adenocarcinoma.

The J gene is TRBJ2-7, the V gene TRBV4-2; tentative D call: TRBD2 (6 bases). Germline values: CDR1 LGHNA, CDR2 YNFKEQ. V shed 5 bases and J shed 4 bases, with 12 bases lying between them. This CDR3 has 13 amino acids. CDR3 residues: CASSLRDRYEQYF. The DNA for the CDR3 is TGTGCCAGCAGCTTGCGGGACCGTTACGAGCAGTACTTC.

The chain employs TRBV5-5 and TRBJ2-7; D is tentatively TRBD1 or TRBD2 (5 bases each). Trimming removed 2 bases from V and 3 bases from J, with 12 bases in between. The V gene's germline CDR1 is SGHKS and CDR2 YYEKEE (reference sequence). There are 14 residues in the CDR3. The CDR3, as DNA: TGTGCCAGCAGCTTCCCCGGGGACCTCTACGAGCAGTACTTC. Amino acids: CASSFPGDLYEQYF.

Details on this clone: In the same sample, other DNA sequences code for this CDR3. DNA of the CDR3: TGCGCCAGCAGCCCGGGACAGGGAACAGATACGCAGTATTTT. Protein product: CASSPGQGTDTQYF. The V gene is TRBV5-1, the J gene TRBJ2-3; TRBD1 agrees at 9 bases. CDR3 size: 14 residues. Germline loops: CDR1 SGHRS, CDR2 YFSETQ. Unmatched junction bases numbered 3, after V lost 4 bases and J lost 3 bases.

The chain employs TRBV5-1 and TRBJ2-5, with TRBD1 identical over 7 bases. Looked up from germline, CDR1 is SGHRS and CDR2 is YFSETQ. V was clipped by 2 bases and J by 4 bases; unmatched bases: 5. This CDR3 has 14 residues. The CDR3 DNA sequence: TGCGCCAGCAGCTTACAGGGGTTGGTAGAGACCCAGTACTTC. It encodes CASSLQGLVETQYF.

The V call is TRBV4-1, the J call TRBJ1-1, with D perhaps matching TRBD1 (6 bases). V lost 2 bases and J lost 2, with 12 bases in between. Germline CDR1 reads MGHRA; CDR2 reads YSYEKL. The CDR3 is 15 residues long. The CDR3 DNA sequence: TGCGCCAGCAGCCAACGTGAGGGGGGAAACACTGAAGCTTTCTTT. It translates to CASSQREGGNTEAFF.

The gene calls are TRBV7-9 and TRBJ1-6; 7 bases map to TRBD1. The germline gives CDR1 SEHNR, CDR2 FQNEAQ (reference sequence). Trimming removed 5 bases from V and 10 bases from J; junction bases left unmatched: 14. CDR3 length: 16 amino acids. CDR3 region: CASSPAEGASISPLHF. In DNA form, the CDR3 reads TGTGCCAGCAGCCCCGCCGAGGGGGCCTCTATCTCACCCCTCCACTTT.

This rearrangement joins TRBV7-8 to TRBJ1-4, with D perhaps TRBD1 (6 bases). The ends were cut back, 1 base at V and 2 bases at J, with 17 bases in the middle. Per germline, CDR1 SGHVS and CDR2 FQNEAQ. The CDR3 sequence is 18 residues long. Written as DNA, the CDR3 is TGTGCCAGCAGCTTAGTTATCTTACTCGGGGGCACTAATGAAAAACTGTTTTTT. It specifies CASSLVILLGGTNEKLFF.

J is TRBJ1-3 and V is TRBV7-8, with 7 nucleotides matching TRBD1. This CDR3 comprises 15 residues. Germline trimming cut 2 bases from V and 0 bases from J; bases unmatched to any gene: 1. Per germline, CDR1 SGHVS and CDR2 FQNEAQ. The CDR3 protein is CASSLQGVSGNTIYF. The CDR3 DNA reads TGTGCCAGCAGCTTACAGGGGGTCTCTGGAAACACCATATATTTT.

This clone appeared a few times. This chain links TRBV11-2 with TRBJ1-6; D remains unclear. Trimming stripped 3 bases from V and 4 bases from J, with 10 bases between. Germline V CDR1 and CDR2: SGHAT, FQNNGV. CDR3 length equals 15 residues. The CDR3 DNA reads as TGTGCCAGCAGCTTGATAGAGGCGTATAATTCACCCCTCCACTTT. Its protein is CASSLIEAYNSPLHF.

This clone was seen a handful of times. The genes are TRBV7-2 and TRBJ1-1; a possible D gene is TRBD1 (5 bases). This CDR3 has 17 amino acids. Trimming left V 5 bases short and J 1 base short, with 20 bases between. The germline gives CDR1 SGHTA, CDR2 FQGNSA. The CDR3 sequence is CASSPRRGSTGNTEAFF. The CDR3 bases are TGTGCCAGCAGCCCCCGGAGGGGTAGTACGGGGAACACTGAAGCTTTCTTT.

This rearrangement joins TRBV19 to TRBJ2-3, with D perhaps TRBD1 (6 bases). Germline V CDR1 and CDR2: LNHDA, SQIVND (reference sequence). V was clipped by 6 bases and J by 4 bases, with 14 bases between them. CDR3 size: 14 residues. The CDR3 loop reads CASSTGSWADTQYF. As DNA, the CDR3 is TGTGCCAGTAGCACAGGGAGCTGGGCAGATACGCAGTATTTT.

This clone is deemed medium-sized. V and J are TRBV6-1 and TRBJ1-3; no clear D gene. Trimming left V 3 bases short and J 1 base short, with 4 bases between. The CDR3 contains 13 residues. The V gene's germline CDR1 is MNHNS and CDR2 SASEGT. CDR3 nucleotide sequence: TGTGCCAGCAGTGAGCATTCTGGAAACACCATATATTTT. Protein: CASSEHSGNTIYF.

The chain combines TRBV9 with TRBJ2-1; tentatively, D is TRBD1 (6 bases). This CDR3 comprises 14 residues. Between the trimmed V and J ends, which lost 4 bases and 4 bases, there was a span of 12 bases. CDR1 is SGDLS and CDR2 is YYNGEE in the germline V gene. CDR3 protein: CASSLRDKYNEQFF. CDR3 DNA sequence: TGTGCCAGCAGCCTCCGGGACAAGTACAATGAGCAGTTCTTC.

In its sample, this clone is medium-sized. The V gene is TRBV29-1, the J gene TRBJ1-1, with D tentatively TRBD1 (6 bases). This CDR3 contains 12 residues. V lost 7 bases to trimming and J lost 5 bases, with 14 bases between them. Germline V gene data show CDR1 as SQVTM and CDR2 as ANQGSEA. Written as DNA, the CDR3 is TGCAGCGCACACAGGGTTGGGACTGAAGCTTTCTTT. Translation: CSAHRVGTEAFF.

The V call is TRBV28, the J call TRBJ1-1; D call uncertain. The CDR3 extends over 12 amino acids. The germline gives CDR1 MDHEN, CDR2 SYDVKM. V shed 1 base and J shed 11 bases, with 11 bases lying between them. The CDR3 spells CASSLLQSLAFF. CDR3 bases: TGTGCCAGCAGTTTATTGCAGTCGCTGGCTTTCTTT.

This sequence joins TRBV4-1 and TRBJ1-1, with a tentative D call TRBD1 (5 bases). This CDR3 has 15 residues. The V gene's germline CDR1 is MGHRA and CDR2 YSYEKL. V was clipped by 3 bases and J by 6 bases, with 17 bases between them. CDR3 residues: CASSHPGRWGAEAFF. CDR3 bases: TGCGCCAGCAGCCACCCGGGACGATGGGGAGCTGAAGCTTTCTTT.

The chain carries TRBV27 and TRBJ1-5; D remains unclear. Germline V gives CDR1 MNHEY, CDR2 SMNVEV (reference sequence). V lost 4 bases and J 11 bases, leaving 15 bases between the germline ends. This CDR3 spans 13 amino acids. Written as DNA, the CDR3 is TGTGCCAGCAGTTCCCAGTCACAAACAGCCCAGCATTTT. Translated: CASSSQSQTAQHF.

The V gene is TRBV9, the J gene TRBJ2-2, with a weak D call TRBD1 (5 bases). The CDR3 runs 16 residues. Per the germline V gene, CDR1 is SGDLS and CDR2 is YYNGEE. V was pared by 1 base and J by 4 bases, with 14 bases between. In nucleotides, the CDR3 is TGTGCCAGCAGCGTAAGCCTACTCAGGGTCACCGGGGAGCTGTTTTTT. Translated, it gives CASSVSLLRVTGELFF.

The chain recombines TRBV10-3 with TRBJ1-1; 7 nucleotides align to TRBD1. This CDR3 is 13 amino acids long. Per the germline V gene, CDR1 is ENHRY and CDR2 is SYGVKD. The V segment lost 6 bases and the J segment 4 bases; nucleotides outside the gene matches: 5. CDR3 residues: CAIRNDRATEAFF. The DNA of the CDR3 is TGTGCCATCAGGAACGACAGGGCCACTGAAGCTTTCTTT.

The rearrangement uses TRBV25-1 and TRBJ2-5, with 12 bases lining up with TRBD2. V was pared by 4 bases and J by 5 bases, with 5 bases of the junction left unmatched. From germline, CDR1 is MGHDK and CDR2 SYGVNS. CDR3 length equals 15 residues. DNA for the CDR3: TGTGCCAGCAGTGTCCGACTAGCGGGGGCGGAGACCCAGTACTTC. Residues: CASSVRLAGAETQYF.